This entry lists 22 T cell receptor beta chains sequenced from one sample in a study of cytomegalovirus exposure and HLA in healthy donors. The PCR contained 60 Vbeta and 13 Jbeta primers. Measured with immunoSEQ multiplex PCR; TCRdb has only the in-frame clones, and not every one. The sample contains about 170,000 clones, about 88% of which appear only once. Sequencing was performed on PBMCs. The source is a man aged 25 to 40 in good health and CMV-seropositive.

With respect to this clone: The sample carries other DNA sequences with the same CDR3. The chain has TRBV15 and TRBJ2-5; 7 positions agree with TRBD2. The junction had 6 bases not matched to a gene; V was cut back by 0 bases and J by 5 bases. This CDR3 spans 15 amino acids. The germline V gene encodes CDR1 LNHNV and CDR2 YYDKDF (reference sequence). CDR3 protein: CATSRDRGGSETQYF. The CDR3 DNA is TGTGCCACCAGCAGAGATCGGGGCGGGAGCGAGACCCAGTACTTC.

This clone came up once. The chain is built from TRBV14 and TRBJ1-6; 10 bases are a match to TRBD1. CDR3 length equals 17 residues. CDR1 is SGHDN, CDR2 FVKESK, per germline. J lost 8 bases, V lost 0 bases, and 7 bases had no gene match. The CDR3 spells CASSQDLGDRGYSPLHF. The CDR3 DNA is TGTGCCAGCAGCCAAGATCTAGGGGACAGGGGCTATTCACCCCTCCACTTT.

The gene calls are TRBV4-3 and TRBJ2-1; the match to TRBD2 covers 16 bases. The V and J ends lost 3 bases and 5 bases, in that order; junction bases with no gene match: 1. The CDR3 contains 16 residues. Germline values: CDR1 LGHNA, CDR2 YSLEER. CDR3 nucleotides: TGCGCCAGCAGCCAGGGACTAGCGGGGGGGGACAATGAGCAGTTCTTC. Translation: CASSQGLAGGDNEQFF.

The chain is built from TRBV11-3 and TRBJ2-3; 10 bases align to TRBD2. The CDR3 totals 17 residues. Trimming took 1 base from V and 1 from J; bases not matched to a gene: 5. The germline V gene encodes CDR1 SGHNT and CDR2 YENEEA. The CDR3 bases are TGTGCCAGCAGCTTAGGGACTAGCGGTACCGGCACAGATACGCAGTATTTT. Residues: CASSLGTSGTGTDTQYF.

The chain is built from TRBV5-1 and TRBJ2-3; no definite D call. V lost 1 base and J 0 bases, leaving 9 bases between the germline ends. Germline V CDR1 and CDR2: SGHRS, YFSETQ. CDR3 length: 15 residues. Here the CDR3 DNA reads TGCGCCAGCAGCTTGATAGAAACTAGCACAGATACGCAGTATTTT. Translating it yields CASSLIETSTDTQYF.

The chain joins TRBV5-1 to TRBJ1-4; D is uncertain. The CDR3 extends over 14 amino acids. CDR1 is SGHRS, CDR2 YFSETQ, per germline. V was pared by 0 bases and J by 0 bases, with 3 bases between. The CDR3 is CASSLGATNEKLFF. The CDR3 nucleotides are TGCGCCAGCAGCTTGGGCGCAACTAATGAAAAACTGTTTTTT.

This rearrangement joins TRBV20-1 to TRBJ1-1, with unresolved D. CDR3 length equals 11 residues. With 5 bases removed from V and 0 bases from J, the gap between germline ends came to 4 bases. The germline CDR1 and CDR2 sequences are DFQATT and SNEGSKA (reference sequence). The CDR3 loop is CSAPLNTEAFF. The CDR3, as DNA: TGCAGTGCTCCGTTGAACACTGAAGCTTTCTTT.

The rearrangement uses TRBV7-2 and TRBJ1-1; D not certain. The V end lost 5 bases, the J end lost 5 bases, and 18 bases lay between the germline ends. The CDR3 has 15 residues. Germline lookup yields CDR1 SGHTA and CDR2 FQGNSA. The CDR3: CASSPSPGLLTEAFF. The DNA for the CDR3 is TGTGCCAGCAGCCCCTCGCCCGGACTCCTAACTGAAGCTTTCTTT.

This clone came up once. The gene calls are TRBV5-6 and TRBJ1-6; D is unresolved. V lost 2 bases, J lost 10 bases, and 7 bases lay in between. In germline, CDR1 is SGHDT, CDR2 YYEEEE. The CDR3 is made up of 12 amino acids. Written as DNA, the CDR3 is TGTGCCAGCAGCTTCCTACGGTCACCCCTCCACTTT. Protein sequence: CASSFLRSPLHF.

V usage is TRBV18 and J usage is TRBJ2-5; TRBD1 matches 7 bases. V shed 4 bases, J shed 2 bases, and the junction held 10 bases outside the gene matches. Germline lookup yields CDR1 KGHSH and CDR2 LQKENI. The CDR3 runs to 16 residues. CDR3 sequence reads: CASSRGTAYRQETQYF. CDR3 coding DNA: TGTGCCAGCTCACGGGGGACAGCGTACCGGCAAGAGACCCAGTACTTC.

The V gene is TRBV23-1, the J gene TRBJ2-3; TRBD2 matches 7 bases. TRBV23-1 is an open reading frame whose function is uncertain. The CDR3 has 15 amino acids. The trim removed 0 bases at V and 6 bases at J, leaving 6 bases unmatched. CDR3 DNA: TGCGCCAGCAGTCAATCCTGCGGGAGACCGGATACGCAGTATTTT. Translated, it gives CASSQSCGRPDTQYF.

Only a few counts were recorded for this clone. J is TRBJ2-7 and V is TRBV10-3; possibly TRBD1 for D (6 bases). Trimming cost V 0 bases and J 1 base, with 10 bases left between them. Germline assignment: CDR1 ENHRY and CDR2 SYGVKD. The CDR3 has 15 residues. Written as DNA, the CDR3 is TGTGCCATCAGTGAGTCCGGCAGGGGATCCTACGAGCAGTACTTC. It specifies CAISESGRGSYEQYF.

V is TRBV7-3 and J is TRBJ2-1; 16 nucleotides align to TRBD2. The CDR3 consists of 19 residues. V lost 0 bases, J lost 2 bases, and 4 bases stayed unmatched. Germline CDR1 reads SGHTA; CDR2 reads FQGTGA. CDR3 protein: CASSLTTGTSGRAYNEQFF. Here the CDR3 DNA reads TGTGCCAGCAGCTTAACCACCGGGACTAGCGGGAGGGCCTACAATGAGCAGTTCTTC.

V gene TRBV5-1 combines with J gene TRBJ2-3; 7 bases match TRBD1. The germline gives CDR1 SGHRS, CDR2 YFSETQ. The CDR3 is made up of 16 amino acids. J lost 0 bases, V lost 5 bases, and 9 bases had no gene match. The CDR3 loop is CASRTGYSASTDTQYF. CDR3 nucleotides: TGCGCCAGCAGGACAGGGTACTCCGCAAGCACAGATACGCAGTATTTT.

The rearrangement links TRBV10-1 to TRBJ2-7; 8 bases fit TRBD1. CDR3 length equals 15 residues. Germline trimming cut 2 bases from V and 2 bases from J; bases unmatched to any gene: 5. The germline CDR1 and CDR2 sequences are WNHNN and SYGVQD (reference sequence). The CDR3 region is CASSESAGGTYEQYV. The CDR3 DNA is TGCGCCAGCAGTGAGAGCGCAGGGGGCACCTACGAGCAGTACGTC.

The chain carries TRBV25-1 and TRBJ1-2; D gene ambiguous. This CDR3 spans 13 amino acids. The V end was cut by 4 bases, the J end by 4 bases, with 10 bases between. Germline-derived CDR1 and CDR2 are MGHDK and SYGVNS. This chain's CDR3 is CASSGQEIYGYTF. The DNA of the CDR3 is TGTGCCAGCAGTGGTCAAGAGATCTATGGCTACACCTTC.

The rearrangement joins TRBV10-3 to TRBJ2-7; 8 bases agree with TRBD1. The junction had 11 bases not matched to a gene; V was cut back by 7 bases and J by 0 bases. The CDR3 covers 16 residues. Germline lookup yields CDR1 ENHRY and CDR2 SYGVKD. DNA for the CDR3: TGTGCCATCACCATCAAGAGACAGGGGAACTCCTACGAGCAGTACTTC. Residues: CAITIKRQGNSYEQYF.

This chain uses TRBV21-1 with TRBJ1-5; the table's D call, TRBD1, was not checked against the DNA. TRBV21-1 is tagged as a pseudogene. The CDR3 spans 14 residues. CDR3 nucleotides: TGTGCCAGCGGTCCGGGACAGGCTTTTCAGCCCCAGCATTTT. It is translated as CASGPGQAFQPQHF.

The chain has TRBV7-2 and TRBJ2-1, with TRBD2 matching 9 bases. CDR3 length equals 17 residues. With 5 bases clipped from V and 5 bases from J, the junction kept 13 bases outside the gene matches. The V gene's germline CDR1 is SGHTA and CDR2 FQGNSA. The chain's CDR3 is CASSPRPGLAVNNEQFF. CDR3 coding DNA: TGTGCCAGCAGCCCTAGGCCGGGACTAGCTGTAAACAATGAGCAGTTCTTC.

The J gene is TRBJ2-7, the V gene TRBV5-5; the D gene is possibly TRBD1 (6 bases). Trimming took 4 bases from V and 5 from J, leaving 16 bases between them. Germline CDR1 reads SGHKS; CDR2 reads YYEKEE (reference sequence). This CDR3 has 14 amino acids. The CDR3 DNA reads as TGTGCCAGCAGCCCCCCGGGACAACCTCACGAGCAGTACTTC. Translated: CASSPPGQPHEQYF.

V and J are TRBV7-9 and TRBJ1-2; tentatively, D is TRBD1 (6 bases). V was trimmed by 5 bases and J by 8 bases, leaving 24 bases between them. This CDR3 is built from 16 residues. The germline gives CDR1 SEHNR, CDR2 FQNEAQ (reference sequence). The DNA of the CDR3 is TGTGCCAGCAGCCCCGGGACAAGGCCTCTGTTTGAGGGCTACACCTTC. Translated, it gives CASSPGTRPLFEGYTF.

The V gene is TRBV7-8, the J gene TRBJ2-3; 7 bases fit TRBD2. CDR1 is SGHVS and CDR2 is FQNEAQ in the germline V gene. The CDR3 length is 14 residues. J was trimmed by 5 bases and V by 0 bases; bases with no gene match: 2. The CDR3 DNA sequence: TGTGCCAGCAGCTTAGCGGGGGGGGAAGATACGCAGTATTTT. This codes for CASSLAGGEDTQYF.